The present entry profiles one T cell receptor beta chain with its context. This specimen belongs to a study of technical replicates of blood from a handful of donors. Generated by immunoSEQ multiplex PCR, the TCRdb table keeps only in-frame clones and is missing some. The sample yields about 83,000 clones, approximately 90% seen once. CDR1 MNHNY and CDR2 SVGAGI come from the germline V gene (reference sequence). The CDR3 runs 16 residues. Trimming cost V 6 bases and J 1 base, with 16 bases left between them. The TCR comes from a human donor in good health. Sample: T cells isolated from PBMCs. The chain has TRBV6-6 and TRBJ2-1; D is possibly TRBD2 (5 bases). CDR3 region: CASRMRTFQSYNEQFF. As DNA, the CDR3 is TGTGCCAGCAGGATGAGGACTTTTCAATCCTACAATGAGCAGTTCTTC.